Detailed here is one TCR beta chain. Its specificity is not known. The sample originates from a study of CD8 T cells in ankylosing spondylitis. Libraries of TCR beta came from quantitative 5'-RACE with molecular barcodes. TCRdb analysed the 5' RACE reads with MiXCR anew, one entry per CDR3 protein. The sample lists approximately 350,000 distinct CDR3 sequences, roughly 14% seen once, with approximately 1.1% in the top ten. Trimming left V 8 bases short and J 2 bases short, with 14 bases between. The CDR3 has 14 amino acids. Study-wide results and caveats: CD8+ cells made up the disease-linked clones, which were relatively rare in peripheral blood. It appeared that ankylosing spondylitis blood was characterized by a TCR beta motif of several highly homologous variants. Matched synovial fluid from ankylosing spondylitis patients was reported to be enriched for disease-linked clones.

The sequenced sample was blood, either unsorted or a sorted T cell fraction (not recorded which). The V call is TRBV12-3 or TRBV12-4, the J call TRBJ2-3; TRBD2 is a possible D gene (6 bases). This clonotype was sampled from a male donor with ankylosing spondylitis or in good health (not recorded which). The CDR3 coding sequence is TGTGCCAGCCGCGCGGGGAGCTTCACAGATACGCAGTATTTT. Its protein product is CASRAGSFTDTQYF.